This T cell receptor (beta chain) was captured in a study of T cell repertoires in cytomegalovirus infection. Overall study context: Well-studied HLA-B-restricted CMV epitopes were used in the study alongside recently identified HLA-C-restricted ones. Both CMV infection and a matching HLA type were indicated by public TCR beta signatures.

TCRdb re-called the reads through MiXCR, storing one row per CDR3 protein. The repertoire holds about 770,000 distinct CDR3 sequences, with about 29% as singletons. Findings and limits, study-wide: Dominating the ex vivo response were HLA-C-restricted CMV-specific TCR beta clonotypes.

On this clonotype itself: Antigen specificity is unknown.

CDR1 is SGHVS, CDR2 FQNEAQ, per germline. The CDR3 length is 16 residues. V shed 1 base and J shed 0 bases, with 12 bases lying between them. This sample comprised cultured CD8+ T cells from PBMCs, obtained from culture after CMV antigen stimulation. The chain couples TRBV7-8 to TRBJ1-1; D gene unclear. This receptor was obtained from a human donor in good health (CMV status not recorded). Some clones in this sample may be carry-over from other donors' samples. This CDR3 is CASSLDPPRVNTEAFF. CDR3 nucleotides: TGTGCCAGCAGCTTAGATCCTCCGAGAGTGAACACTGAAGCTTTCTTT.